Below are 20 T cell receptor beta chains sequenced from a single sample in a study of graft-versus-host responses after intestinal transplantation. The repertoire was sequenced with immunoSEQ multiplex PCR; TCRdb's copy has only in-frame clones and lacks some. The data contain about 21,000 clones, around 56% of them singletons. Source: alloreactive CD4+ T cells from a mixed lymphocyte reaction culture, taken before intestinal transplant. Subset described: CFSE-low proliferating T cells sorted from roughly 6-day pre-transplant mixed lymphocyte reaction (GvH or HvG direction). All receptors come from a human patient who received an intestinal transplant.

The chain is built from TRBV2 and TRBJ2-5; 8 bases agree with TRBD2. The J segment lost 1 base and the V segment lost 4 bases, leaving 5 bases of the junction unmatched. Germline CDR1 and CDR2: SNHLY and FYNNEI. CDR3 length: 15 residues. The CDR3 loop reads CASSGNGLAQETQYF. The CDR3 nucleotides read TGTGCCAGCAGTGGAAACGGACTAGCCCAAGAGACCCAGTACTTC. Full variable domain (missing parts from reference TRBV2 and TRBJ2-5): EPEVTQTPSHQVTQMGQEVILRCVPISNHLYFYWYRQILGQKVEFLVSFYNNEISEKSEIFDDQFSVERPDGSNFTLKIRSTKLEDSAMYFCASSGNGLAQETQYFGPGTRLLVL.

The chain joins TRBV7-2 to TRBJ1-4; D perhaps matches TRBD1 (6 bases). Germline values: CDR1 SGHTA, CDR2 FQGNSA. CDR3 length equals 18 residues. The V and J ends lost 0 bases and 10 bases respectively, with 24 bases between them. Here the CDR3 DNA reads TGTGCCAGCAGCTTAGCAGGGGCGGGGGCGACGTTCGTGGGAAAACTGTTTTTT. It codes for CASSLAGAGATFVGKLFF.

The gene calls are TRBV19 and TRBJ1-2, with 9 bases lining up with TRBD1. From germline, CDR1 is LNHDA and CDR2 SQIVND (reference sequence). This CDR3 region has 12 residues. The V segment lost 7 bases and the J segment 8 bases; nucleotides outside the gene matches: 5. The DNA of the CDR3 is TGTGCCAGTACCAGGACAGGGGCCGGCTACACCTTC. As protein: CASTRTGAGYTF.

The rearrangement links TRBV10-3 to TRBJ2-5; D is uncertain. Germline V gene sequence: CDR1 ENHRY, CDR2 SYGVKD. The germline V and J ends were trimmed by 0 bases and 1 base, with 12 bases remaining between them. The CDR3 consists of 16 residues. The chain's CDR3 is CAISESIGALQETQYF. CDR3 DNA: TGTGCCATCAGTGAGTCGATTGGTGCACTCCAAGAGACCCAGTACTTC.

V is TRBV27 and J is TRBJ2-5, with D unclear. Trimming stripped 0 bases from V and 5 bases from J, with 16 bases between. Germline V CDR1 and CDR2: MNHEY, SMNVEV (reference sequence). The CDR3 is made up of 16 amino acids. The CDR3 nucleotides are TGTGCCAGCAGTTTATCACCCACACCCCCCCTGGAGACCCAGTACTTC. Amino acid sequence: CASSLSPTPPLETQYF.

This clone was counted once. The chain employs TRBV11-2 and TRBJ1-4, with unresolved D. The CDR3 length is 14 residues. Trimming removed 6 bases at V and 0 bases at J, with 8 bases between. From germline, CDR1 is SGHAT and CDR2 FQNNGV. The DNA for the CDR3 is TGTGCCAGCAGGAGGGCTGCAACTAATGAAAAACTGTTTTTT. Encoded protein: CASRRAATNEKLFF.

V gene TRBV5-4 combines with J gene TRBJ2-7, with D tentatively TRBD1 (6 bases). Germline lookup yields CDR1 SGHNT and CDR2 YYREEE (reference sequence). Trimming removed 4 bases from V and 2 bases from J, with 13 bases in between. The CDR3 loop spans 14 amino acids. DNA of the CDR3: TGTGCCAGCAGCAGGGACATCGGTACCTACGAGCAGTACTTC. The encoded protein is CASSRDIGTYEQYF.

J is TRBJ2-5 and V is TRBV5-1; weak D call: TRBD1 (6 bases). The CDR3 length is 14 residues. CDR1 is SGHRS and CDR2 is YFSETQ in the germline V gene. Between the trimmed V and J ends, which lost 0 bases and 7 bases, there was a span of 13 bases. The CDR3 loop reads CASSLDPGAGTQYF. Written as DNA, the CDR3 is TGCGCCAGCAGCTTGGACCCAGGGGCAGGGACCCAGTACTTC.

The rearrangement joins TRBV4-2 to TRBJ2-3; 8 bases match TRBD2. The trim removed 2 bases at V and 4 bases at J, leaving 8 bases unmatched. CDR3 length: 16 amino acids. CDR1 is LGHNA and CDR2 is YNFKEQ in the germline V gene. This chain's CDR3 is CASSQRTSGSADTQYF. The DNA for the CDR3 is TGTGCCAGCAGCCAAAGGACAAGCGGGAGCGCAGATACGCAGTATTTT.

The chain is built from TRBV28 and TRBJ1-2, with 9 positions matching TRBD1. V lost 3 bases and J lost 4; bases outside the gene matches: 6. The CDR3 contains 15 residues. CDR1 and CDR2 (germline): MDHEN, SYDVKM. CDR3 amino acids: CASSFDGTGIYGYTF. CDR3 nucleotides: TGTGCCAGCAGTTTTGACGGGACAGGGATCTATGGCTACACCTTC.

CDR3 in amino acids: CASRTTSGGHNEQFF. The CDR3 DNA is TGCGCCAGCAGAACTACTAGCGGGGGACACAATGAGCAGTTCTTC. The chain has TRBV5-1 and TRBJ2-1; 11 bases agree with TRBD2. Germline V gene lookup returns CDR1 SGHRS and CDR2 YFSETQ. V gave up 5 bases and J gave up 5 bases; unmatched junction bases: 6. The CDR3 totals 15 residues.

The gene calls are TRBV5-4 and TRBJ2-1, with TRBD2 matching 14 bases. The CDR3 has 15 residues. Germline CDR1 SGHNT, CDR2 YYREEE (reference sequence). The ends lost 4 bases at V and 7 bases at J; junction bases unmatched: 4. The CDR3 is CASSPRLAGGNEQFF. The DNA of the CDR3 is TGTGCCAGCAGCCCCAGACTAGCGGGGGGGAATGAGCAGTTCTTC.

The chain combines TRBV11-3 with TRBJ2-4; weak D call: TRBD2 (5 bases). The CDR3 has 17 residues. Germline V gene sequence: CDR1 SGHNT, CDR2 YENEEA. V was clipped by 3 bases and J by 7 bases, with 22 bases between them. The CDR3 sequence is CASSFLPLVPTGNIQYF. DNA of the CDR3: TGTGCCAGCAGCTTTTTACCCCTCGTCCCAACGGGGAACATTCAGTACTTC.

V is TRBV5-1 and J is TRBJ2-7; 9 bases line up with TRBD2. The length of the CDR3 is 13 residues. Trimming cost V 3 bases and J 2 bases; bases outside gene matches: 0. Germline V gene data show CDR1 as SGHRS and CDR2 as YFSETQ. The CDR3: CASSSSGAYEQYF. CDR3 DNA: TGCGCCAGCAGCTCTAGCGGGGCCTACGAGCAGTACTTC.

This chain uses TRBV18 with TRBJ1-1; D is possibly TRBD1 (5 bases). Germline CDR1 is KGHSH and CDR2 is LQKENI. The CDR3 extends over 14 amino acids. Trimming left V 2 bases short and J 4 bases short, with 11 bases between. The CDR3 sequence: CASSPNQGGTEAFF. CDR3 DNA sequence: TGTGCCAGCTCACCAAATCAGGGCGGCACTGAAGCTTTCTTT.

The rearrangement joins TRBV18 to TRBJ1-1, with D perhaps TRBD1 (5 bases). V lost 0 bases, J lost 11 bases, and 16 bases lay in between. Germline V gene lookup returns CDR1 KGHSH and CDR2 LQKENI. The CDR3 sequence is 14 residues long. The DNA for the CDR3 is TGTGCCAGCTCACCACCTCTTCCGGGGGTTTTTGCTTTCTTT. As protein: CASSPPLPGVFAFF.

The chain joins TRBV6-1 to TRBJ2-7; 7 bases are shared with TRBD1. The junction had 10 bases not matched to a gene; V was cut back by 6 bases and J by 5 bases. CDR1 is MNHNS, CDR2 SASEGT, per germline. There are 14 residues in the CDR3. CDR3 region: CASSPTGKNHEQYF. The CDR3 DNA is TGTGCCAGCAGCCCGACAGGGAAGAATCACGAGCAGTACTTC.

CDR3 in DNA: TGTGCCAGCAGCGTAGGAGGGACAGGGGGTTACGAGCAGTACTTC. Its protein is CASSVGGTGGYEQYF. J is TRBJ2-5 and V is TRBV9; TRBD1 aligns across 11 bases. The last part of the DNA fits TRBJ2-7 better; the J call may be wrong. Per the germline V gene, CDR1 is SGDLS and CDR2 is YYNGEE. CDR3 length: 15 amino acids.

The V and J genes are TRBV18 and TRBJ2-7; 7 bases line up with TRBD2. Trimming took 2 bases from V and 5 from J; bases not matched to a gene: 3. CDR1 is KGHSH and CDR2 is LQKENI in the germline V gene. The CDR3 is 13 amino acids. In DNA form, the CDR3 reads TGTGCCAGCTCACCATGGGAGGGGAACGAGCAGTACTTC. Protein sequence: CASSPWEGNEQYF.

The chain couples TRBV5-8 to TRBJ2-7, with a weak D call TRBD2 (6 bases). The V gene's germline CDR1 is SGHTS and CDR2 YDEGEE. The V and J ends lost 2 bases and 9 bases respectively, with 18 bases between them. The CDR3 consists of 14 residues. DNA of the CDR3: TGTGCCAGCAGCTTAAAAGGGCAACGGGGGTGGCAGTACTTC. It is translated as CASSLKGQRGWQYF.